The 22 T cell receptor beta chains reported below all come from one sample, sequenced in a study of shared clonotypes between healthy human individuals. Measured with immunoSEQ multiplex PCR; TCRdb has only the in-frame clones, and not every one. The top ten clones hold approximately 0.057% of a sample with hundreds of thousands of clones, 97% of them seen once. Material for sequencing was naive CD4+ T cells sorted from blood. Noted subset: CD45RA+ positively selected. These receptors came from a woman aged 25-40 years in good health.

The V call is TRBV21-1, the J call TRBJ1-5; the DNA was not used to check the table's D call, TRBD1. TRBV21-1 is given as a pseudogene. This CDR3 has 23 amino acids. This CDR3 reads CASSKTEVTGGICVVDSNQPQHF. Here the CDR3 DNA reads TGTGCCAGCAGCAAAACGGAGGTGACAGGGGGTATTTGTGTGGTGGATAGCAATCAGCCCCAGCATTTT.

The chain carries TRBV7-2 and TRBJ2-3; TRBD2 matches at 7 bases. V gave up 4 bases and J gave up 3 bases; unmatched junction bases: 7. CDR1 and CDR2 from the germline V gene are SGHTA and FQGNSA. The CDR3 length is 15 residues. CDR3 sequence (DNA): TGTGCCAGCAGCTCCCCTTCGGGAGGTACAGATACGCAGTATTTT. Its protein is CASSSPSGGTDTQYF.

Points on this clone: One end of the junction does not line up with germline, which may come from a read error. This chain uses TRBV5-3 with TRBJ1-2; D perhaps matches TRBD1 (5 bases). TRBV5-3 is assigned to the ORF class and has an uncertain function. The CDR3 totals 14 residues. The CDR3 protein is CASSLSQGGYGYTF. The CDR3 region has the DNA TGTGCCAGCAGCTTGTCTCAGGGAGGCTATGGCTACACCTTC.

The V call is TRBV19, the J call TRBJ2-7, with D uncertain. The germline gives CDR1 LNHDA, CDR2 SQIVND (reference sequence). Trimming pared 5 bases from V and 4 bases from J, leaving 6 bases between. This CDR3 region has 11 residues. CDR3 protein: CASSRAYEQYF. The CDR3 DNA is TGTGCCAGTAGTCGGGCGTACGAGCAGTACTTC.

The count of this clone is one. This chain uses TRBV25-1 with TRBJ2-2, with TRBD1 identical over 10 bases. The germline CDR1 and CDR2 sequences are MGHDK and SYGVNS. The CDR3 runs to 14 residues. V dropped 6 bases and J dropped 3; count of bases not matched to a gene: 1. The chain's CDR3 is CASRGQGDTGELFF. DNA of the CDR3: TGTGCCAGCAGAGGACAGGGGGACACCGGGGAGCTGTTTTTT.

This rearrangement joins TRBV6-5 to TRBJ2-1, with D perhaps matching TRBD1 or TRBD2 (5 bases each). V lost 3 bases, J lost 0 bases, and 12 bases lay in between. CDR3 length: 16 amino acids. Germline V gene lookup returns CDR1 MNHEY and CDR2 SVGAGI. In nucleotides, the CDR3 is TGTGCCAGCAGTTATCGGGGCCCCAGCTCCTACAATGAGCAGTTCTTC. This gives the protein CASSYRGPSSYNEQFF.

The rearrangement joins TRBV5-4 to TRBJ2-7; 8 nucleotides line up with TRBD1. V shed 5 bases, J shed 6 bases, and the junction held 13 bases outside the gene matches. This CDR3 is 15 amino acids long. Germline lookup yields CDR1 SGHNT and CDR2 YYREEE (reference sequence). The CDR3 region has the DNA TGTGCCAGCAGTCCAGGGACAGGAGACCAATCCGAGCAGTACTTC. Its protein is CASSPGTGDQSEQYF. The complete variable domain, with remaining parts taken from reference TRBV5-4 and TRBJ2-7, reads ETGVTQSPTHLIKTRGQQVTLRCSSQSGHNTVSWYQQALGQGPQFIFQYYREEENGRGNFPPRFSGLQFPNYSSELNVNALELDDSALYLCASSPGTGDQSEQYFGPGTRLTVT.

CDR3 in DNA: TGCGCCAGCAGCTATCCTCTAGCCGGAGTCAGGAATGAGCAGTTCTTC. Translating it yields CASSYPLAGVRNEQFF. The chain combines TRBV5-1 with TRBJ2-1, with a weak D call TRBD2 (5 bases). The CDR3 runs to 16 residues. Germline-derived CDR1 and CDR2 are SGHRS and YFSETQ. Trimming cost V 3 bases and J 7 bases, with 20 bases left between them.

This sequence joins TRBV28 and TRBJ2-5; TRBD2 aligns across 8 bases. The DNA end is more similar to TRBJ2-7, so the J call may be wrong. Germline lookup yields CDR1 MDHEN and CDR2 SYDVKM. This CDR3 has 16 residues. CDR3 residues: CASSLWGTRKPYEQYF. The CDR3 nucleotides read TGTGCCAGCAGTTTATGGGGGACTAGGAAACCCTACGAGCAGTACTTC.

The chain combines TRBV11-3 with TRBJ1-6, with unresolved D. The CDR3 covers 13 residues. Germline assignment: CDR1 SGHNT and CDR2 YENEEA. Trimming stripped 0 bases from V and 7 bases from J, with 4 bases between. The DNA of the CDR3 is TGTGCCAGCAGCTTAGATGGGAATTCACCCCTCCACTTT. Amino acids: CASSLDGNSPLHF.

The chain has TRBV7-9 and TRBJ1-5, with D hard to call. This CDR3 comprises 14 residues. Looked up from germline, CDR1 is SEHNR and CDR2 is FQNEAQ (reference sequence). Trimming removed 4 bases from V and 7 bases from J, with 14 bases in between. The CDR3 region has the DNA TGTGCCAGCAGCTCAGCCGGGTCTGGACAGCCCCAGCATTTT. Translated: CASSSAGSGQPQHF.

The V and J genes are TRBV21-1 and TRBJ1-2. TRBV21-1 is shown as a pseudogene. The length of the CDR3 is 14 residues. The CDR3 bases are TGTGCCAGCCCTATTCACTGGGACTGTATCGGCTACACCTTC. It codes for CASPIHWDCIGYTF.

V gene TRBV2 combines with J gene TRBJ2-7; 8 positions match TRBD1. Per the germline V gene, CDR1 is SNHLY and CDR2 is FYNNEI. The CDR3 extends over 15 amino acids. J was trimmed by 4 bases and V by 9 bases; bases with no gene match: 14. The CDR3 DNA follows: TGTGCCAGAACCGACGGGGCAGGGGGCGTGTACGAGCAGTACTTC. It codes for CARTDGAGGVYEQYF.

This chain connects TRBV5-1 to TRBJ1-5; the D is unclear. The V end was cut by 0 bases, the J end by 6 bases, with 10 bases between. The CDR3 contains 14 residues. CDR1 and CDR2 (germline): SGHRS, YFSETQ. DNA of the CDR3: TGCGCCAGCAGCTTGGGACTCAGCGGTCAGCCCCAGCATTTT. This translates into CASSLGLSGQPQHF.

This clone has a single count. The chain combines TRBV28 with TRBJ1-5, with D possibly being TRBD1 (5 bases). The length of the CDR3 is 16 residues. Germline assignment: CDR1 MDHEN and CDR2 SYDVKM. Trimming took 4 bases from V and 0 from J, leaving 13 bases between them. In DNA, the CDR3 is TGTGCCAGCAGTTCACCCCAGGGATATAGCAATCAGCCCCAGCATTTT. Its protein is CASSSPQGYSNQPQHF.

V usage is TRBV27 and J usage is TRBJ1-1; TRBD1 aligns across 10 bases. The CDR3 runs 16 residues. Trimming removed 5 bases from V and 3 bases from J; junction bases left unmatched: 9. The germline V gene has CDR1 MNHEY and CDR2 SMNVEV (reference sequence). The DNA for the CDR3 is TGTGCCAGCAGTAAACTTACCGGGACAGGGGACACTGAAGCTTTCTTT. It is translated as CASSKLTGTGDTEAFF.

The J gene is TRBJ1-4, the V gene TRBV7-8; D may be TRBD1 (6 bases). Germline loops: CDR1 SGHVS, CDR2 FQNEAQ. V was shortened by 5 bases and J by 8 bases, with 18 bases between the two germline ends. The CDR3 sequence is 15 residues long. The CDR3 DNA reads TGTGCCAGCAGCCCTGCGGGGGGCCTTGGGGAAAAACTGTTTTTT. Residues: CASSPAGGLGEKLFF.

This sequence joins TRBV19 and TRBJ2-5; D gene ambiguous. CDR1 LNHDA and CDR2 SQIVND come from the germline V gene (reference sequence). V was clipped by 7 bases and J by 7 bases, with 13 bases between them. The CDR3 has 12 amino acids. DNA of the CDR3: TGTGCCAGTAAAACCCCCGGTGGGACCCAGTACTTC. Translation gives CASKTPGGTQYF. The full variable domain, rest sourced from reference TRBV19 and TRBJ2-5, is DGGITQSPKYLFRKEGQNVTLSCEQNLNHDAMYWYRQDPGQGLRLIYYSQIVNDFQKGDIAEGYSVSREKKESFPLTVTSAQKNPTAFYLCASKTPGGTQYFGPGTRLLVL.

In DNA, the CDR3 is TGTGCCAGCAGTCGGGGCGGGAGGCAGCTCTACGAGCAGTACTTC. Protein product: CASSRGGRQLYEQYF. The chain uses TRBV28 and TRBJ2-5; 8 bases are a match to TRBD2. The J call may be faulty, since TRBJ2-7 better matches the DNA end. Germline CDR1 and CDR2: MDHEN and SYDVKM. This CDR3 comprises 15 residues.

This CDR3 reads CASSLLGEKLFF. The DNA of the CDR3 is TGTGCCAGCAGCTTACTGGGTGAAAAACTGTTTTTT. The chain carries TRBV7-9 and TRBJ1-4; D is ambiguous. CDR3 size: 12 residues. Germline loops: CDR1 SEHNR, CDR2 FQNEAQ (reference sequence). Deletions cut 2 bases from V and 7 bases from J, with 5 bases between. Supplemented by reference TRBV7-9 and TRBJ1-4, the full variable domain reads DTGVSQNPRHKITKRGQNVTFRCDPISEHNRLYWYRQTLGQGPEFLTYFQNEAQLEKSRLLSDRFSAERPKGSFSTLEIQRTEQGDSAMYLCASSLLGEKLFFGSGTQLSVL.

The chain combines TRBV5-1 with TRBJ2-2; D gene unclear. V was cut by 0 bases and J by 6 bases, with 12 bases left in between. This CDR3 is built from 15 residues. Germline CDR1 and CDR2: SGHRS and YFSETQ. CDR3 amino acids: CASSLVAFEAGELFF. The CDR3 DNA reads as TGCGCCAGCAGCTTGGTAGCTTTCGAAGCCGGGGAGCTGTTTTTT. Filled out from reference TRBV5-1 and TRBJ2-2, the complete variable domain reads KAGVTQTPRYLIKTRGQQVTLSCSPISGHRSVSWYQQTPGQGLQFLFEYFSETQRNKGNFPGRFSGRQFSNSRSEMNVSTLELGDSALYLCASSLVAFEAGELFFGEGSRLTVL.

The chain is built from TRBV6-5 and TRBJ1-1; no firm D call. Looked up from germline, CDR1 is MNHEY and CDR2 is SVGAGI. The CDR3 contains 14 residues. Deletions cut 0 bases from V and 1 base from J, with 6 bases between. The CDR3 DNA is TGTGCCAGCAGTTACTCAGGGTCGAACACTGAAGCTTTCTTT. Encoded protein: CASSYSGSNTEAFF.